This note documents a single TCR beta chain sequence. No antigen is known for it. V dropped 1 base and J dropped 1; count of bases not matched to a gene: 5. Germline V CDR1 and CDR2: LGHDT, YNNKEL (reference sequence). The CDR3 consists of 17 residues. Samples came from axillary lymph nodes draining the breast cancer. This specimen comes from a study of breast tumors, draining lymph nodes, adjacent tissues. General study points: Luminal-like breast cancer showed significantly greater tumor-nontumor repertoire similarity than basal-like breast cancer did.

TCRdb re-called the multiplex PCR reads through MiXCR, storing one row per CDR3 protein. The sample lists around 130,000 distinct CDR3 sequences, about 30% seen once, with roughly 2.2% in the top ten. The origin of this receptor is a female donor with breast cancer. Some clones in this sample may be carry-over from other donors' samples. Sequenced: axillary lymph node tissue. The chain is built from TRBV3-1 and TRBJ2-2; 8 bases line up with TRBD1. For the CDR3, the DNA is TGTGCCAGCAGCCAAGCCCCCGGGACAGGGAACACCGGGGAGCTGTTTTTT. Translation gives CASSQAPGTGNTGELFF.